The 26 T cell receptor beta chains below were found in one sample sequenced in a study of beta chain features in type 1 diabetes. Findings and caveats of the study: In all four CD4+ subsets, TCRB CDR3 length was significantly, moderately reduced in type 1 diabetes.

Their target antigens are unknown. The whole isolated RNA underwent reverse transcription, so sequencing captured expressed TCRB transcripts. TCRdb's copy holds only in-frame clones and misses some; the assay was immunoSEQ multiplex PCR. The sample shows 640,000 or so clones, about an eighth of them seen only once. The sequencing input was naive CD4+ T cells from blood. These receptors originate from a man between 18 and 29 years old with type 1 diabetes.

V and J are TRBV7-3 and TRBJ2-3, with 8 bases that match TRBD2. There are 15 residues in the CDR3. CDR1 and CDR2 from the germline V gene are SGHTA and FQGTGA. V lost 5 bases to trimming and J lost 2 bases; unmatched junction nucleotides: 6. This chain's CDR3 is CASSPQAGDTDTQYF. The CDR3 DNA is TGTGCCAGCAGCCCACAAGCGGGGGACACAGATACGCAGTATTTT.

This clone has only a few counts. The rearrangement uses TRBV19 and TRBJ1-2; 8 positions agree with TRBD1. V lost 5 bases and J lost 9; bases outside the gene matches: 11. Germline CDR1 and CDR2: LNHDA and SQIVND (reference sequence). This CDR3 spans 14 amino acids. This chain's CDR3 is CASSPTDRERSYTF. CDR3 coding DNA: TGTGCCAGTAGTCCGACGGACAGGGAGCGAAGCTACACCTTC.

The CDR3: CATARGGSGQPQHF. The CDR3 nucleotides read TGTGCCACCGCTCGTGGGGGGAGCGGTCAGCCCCAGCATTTT. The chain combines TRBV19 with TRBJ1-5; tentative D call: TRBD1 (5 bases). The CDR3 sequence is 14 residues long. CDR1 and CDR2 (germline): LNHDA, SQIVND (reference sequence). Trimming shortened V by 10 bases and J by 6 bases, and 19 bases separated the two germline ends.

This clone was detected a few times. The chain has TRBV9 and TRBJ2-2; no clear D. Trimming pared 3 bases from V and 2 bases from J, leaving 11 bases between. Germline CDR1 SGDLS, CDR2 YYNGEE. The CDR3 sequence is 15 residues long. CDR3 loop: CASSEPGPNTGELFF. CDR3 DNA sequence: TGTGCCAGCAGCGAACCCGGACCCAACACCGGGGAGCTGTTTTTT.

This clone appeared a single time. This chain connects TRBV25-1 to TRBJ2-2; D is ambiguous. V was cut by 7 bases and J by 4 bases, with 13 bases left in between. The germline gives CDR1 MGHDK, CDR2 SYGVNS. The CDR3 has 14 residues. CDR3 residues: CASKSRSATGELFF. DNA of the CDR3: TGTGCCAGCAAGTCTAGATCAGCCACCGGGGAGCTGTTTTTT. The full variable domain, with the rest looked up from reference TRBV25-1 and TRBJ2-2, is EADIYQTPRYLVIGTGKKITLECSQTMGHDKMYWYQQDPGMELHLIHYSYGVNSTEKGDLSSESTVSRIRTEHFPLTLESARPSHTSQYLCASKSRSATGELFFGEGSRLTVL.

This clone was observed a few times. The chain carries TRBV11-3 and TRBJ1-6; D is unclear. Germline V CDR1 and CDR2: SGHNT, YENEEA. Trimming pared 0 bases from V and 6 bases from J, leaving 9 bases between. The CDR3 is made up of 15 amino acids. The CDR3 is CASSLDASTNSPLHF. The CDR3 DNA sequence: TGTGCCAGCAGCTTAGATGCCTCCACTAATTCACCCCTCCACTTT.

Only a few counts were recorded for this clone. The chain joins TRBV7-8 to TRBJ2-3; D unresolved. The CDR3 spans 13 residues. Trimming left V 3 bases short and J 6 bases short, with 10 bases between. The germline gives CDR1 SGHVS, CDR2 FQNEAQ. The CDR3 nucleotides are TGTGCCAGCAGCTTTAGGCCAAGGGATACGCAGTATTTT. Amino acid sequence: CASSFRPRDTQYF.

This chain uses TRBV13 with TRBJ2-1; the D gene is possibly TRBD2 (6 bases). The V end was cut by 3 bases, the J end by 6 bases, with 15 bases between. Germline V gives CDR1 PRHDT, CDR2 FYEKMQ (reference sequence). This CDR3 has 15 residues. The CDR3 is CASSFGGTTFNEQFF. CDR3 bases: TGTGCCAGCAGCTTTGGCGGGACCACATTCAATGAGCAGTTCTTC.

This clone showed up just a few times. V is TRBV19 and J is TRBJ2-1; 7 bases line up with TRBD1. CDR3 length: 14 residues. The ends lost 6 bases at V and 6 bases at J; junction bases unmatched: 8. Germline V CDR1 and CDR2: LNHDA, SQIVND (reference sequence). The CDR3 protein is CASRRQGGPNEQFF. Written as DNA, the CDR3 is TGTGCCAGTAGAAGACAGGGCGGGCCCAATGAGCAGTTCTTC.

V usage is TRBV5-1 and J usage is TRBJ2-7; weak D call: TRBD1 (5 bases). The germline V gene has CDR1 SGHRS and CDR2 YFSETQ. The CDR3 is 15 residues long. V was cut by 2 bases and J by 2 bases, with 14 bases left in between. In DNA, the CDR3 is TGCGCCAGCAGCTTTTTGGCAGGGAAAACCTACGAGCAGTACTTC. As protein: CASSFLAGKTYEQYF.

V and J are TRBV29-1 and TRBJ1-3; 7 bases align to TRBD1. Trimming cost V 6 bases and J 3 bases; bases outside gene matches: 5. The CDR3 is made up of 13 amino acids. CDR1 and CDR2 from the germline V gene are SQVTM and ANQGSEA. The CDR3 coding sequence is TGCAGCGTGGGGACAGATCGTGGAAACACCATATATTTT. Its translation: CSVGTDRGNTIYF.

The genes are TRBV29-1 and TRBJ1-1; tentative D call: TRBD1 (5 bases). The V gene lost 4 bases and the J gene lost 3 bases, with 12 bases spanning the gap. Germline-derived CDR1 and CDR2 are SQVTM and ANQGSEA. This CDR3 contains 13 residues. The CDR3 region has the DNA TGCAGCGTTGTAGGGCCGGGGGACACTGAAGCTTTCTTT. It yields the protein CSVVGPGDTEAFF.

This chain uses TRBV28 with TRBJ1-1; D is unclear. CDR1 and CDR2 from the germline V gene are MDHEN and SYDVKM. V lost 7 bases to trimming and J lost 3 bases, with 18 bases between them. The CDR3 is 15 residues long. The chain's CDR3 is CASIPTVSADTEAFF. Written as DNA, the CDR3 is TGTGCCAGCATCCCCACGGTCTCGGCGGACACTGAAGCTTTCTTT.

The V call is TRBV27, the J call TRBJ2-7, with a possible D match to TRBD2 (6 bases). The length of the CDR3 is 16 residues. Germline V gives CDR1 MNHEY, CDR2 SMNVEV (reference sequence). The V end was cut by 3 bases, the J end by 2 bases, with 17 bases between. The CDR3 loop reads CASSFAPSAGTYEQYF. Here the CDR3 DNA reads TGTGCCAGCAGTTTTGCCCCCTCCGCGGGGACCTACGAGCAGTACTTC.

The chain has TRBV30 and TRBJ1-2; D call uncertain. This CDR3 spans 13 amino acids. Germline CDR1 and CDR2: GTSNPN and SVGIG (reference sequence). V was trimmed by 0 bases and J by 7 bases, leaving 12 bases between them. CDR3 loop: CAWSVVGVGGYTF. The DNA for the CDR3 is TGTGCCTGGAGTGTTGTCGGGGTTGGTGGCTACACCTTC.

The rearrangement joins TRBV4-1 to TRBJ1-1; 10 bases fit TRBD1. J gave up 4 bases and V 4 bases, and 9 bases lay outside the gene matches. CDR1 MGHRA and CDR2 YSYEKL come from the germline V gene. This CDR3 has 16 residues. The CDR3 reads CASSRGTGADATEAFF. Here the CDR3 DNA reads TGCGCCAGCAGCCGAGGGACAGGGGCTGATGCCACTGAAGCTTTCTTT.

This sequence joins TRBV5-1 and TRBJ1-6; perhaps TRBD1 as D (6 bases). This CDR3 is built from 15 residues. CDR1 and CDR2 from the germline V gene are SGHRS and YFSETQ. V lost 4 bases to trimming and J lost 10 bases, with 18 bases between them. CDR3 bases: TGCGCCAGCAGCGTAACGGGGGGCCTGGGATCACCCCTCCACTTT. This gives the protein CASSVTGGLGSPLHF.

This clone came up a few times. The chain's CDR3 is CASSFAGTGVTEAFF. The CDR3, as DNA: TGTGCCAGCAGCTTCGCCGGGACAGGGGTCACTGAAGCTTTCTTT. The chain is built from TRBV7-6 and TRBJ1-1; 10 bases map to TRBD1. This CDR3 is built from 15 residues. V was pared by 3 bases and J by 4 bases, with 5 bases of the junction left unmatched. In germline, CDR1 is SGHVS, CDR2 FNYEAQ.

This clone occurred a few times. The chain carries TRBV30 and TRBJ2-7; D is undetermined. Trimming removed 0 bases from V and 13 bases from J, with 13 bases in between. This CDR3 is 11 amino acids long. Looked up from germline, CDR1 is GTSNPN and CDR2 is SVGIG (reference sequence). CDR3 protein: CAWSVTQDQYF. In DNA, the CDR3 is TGTGCCTGGAGTGTAACGCAGGATCAATACTTC. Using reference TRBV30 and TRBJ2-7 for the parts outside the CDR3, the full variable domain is SQTIHQWPATLVQPVGSPLSLECTVEGTSNPNLYWYRQAAGRGLQLLFYSVGIGQISSEVPQNLSASRPQDRQFILSSKKLLLSDSGFYLCAWSVTQDQYFGPGTRLTVT.

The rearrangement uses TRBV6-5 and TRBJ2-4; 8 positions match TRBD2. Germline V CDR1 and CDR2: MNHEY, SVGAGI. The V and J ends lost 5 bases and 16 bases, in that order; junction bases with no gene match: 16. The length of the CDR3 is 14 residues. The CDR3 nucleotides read TGTGCCAGCAGTGTGGCTAGCGGGTACGGCGTCAGTTACTTC. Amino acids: CASSVASGYGVSYF.

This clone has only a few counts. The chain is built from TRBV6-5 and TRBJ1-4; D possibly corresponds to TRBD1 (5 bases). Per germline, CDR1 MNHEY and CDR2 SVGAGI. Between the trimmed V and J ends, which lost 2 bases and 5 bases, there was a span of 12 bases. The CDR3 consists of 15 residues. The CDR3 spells CASSYNDSPNEKLFF. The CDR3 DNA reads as TGTGCCAGCAGTTACAACGACAGCCCGAATGAAAAACTGTTTTTT.

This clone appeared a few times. The CDR3 loop is CASSPAGTSGNNEQFF. The CDR3 DNA reads TGTGCCAGCAGCCCGGCCGGGACTAGCGGAAACAATGAGCAGTTCTTC. V is TRBV7-7 and J is TRBJ2-1, with 11 bases aligning to TRBD2. CDR1 and CDR2 from the germline V gene are SSHAT and FNYEAQ (reference sequence). The CDR3 extends over 16 amino acids. J was trimmed by 5 bases and V by 5 bases; bases with no gene match: 8.

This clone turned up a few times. CDR3 residues: CASSTRQGFSGGELFF. The CDR3 region has the DNA TGTGCCAGCAGTACGCGACAGGGGTTCTCCGGCGGGGAGCTGTTTTTT. J is TRBJ2-2 and V is TRBV27, with 8 nucleotides matching TRBD1. Germline values: CDR1 MNHEY, CDR2 SMNVEV (reference sequence). V lost 5 bases, J lost 7 bases, and 12 bases stayed unmatched. The CDR3 is 16 residues long.

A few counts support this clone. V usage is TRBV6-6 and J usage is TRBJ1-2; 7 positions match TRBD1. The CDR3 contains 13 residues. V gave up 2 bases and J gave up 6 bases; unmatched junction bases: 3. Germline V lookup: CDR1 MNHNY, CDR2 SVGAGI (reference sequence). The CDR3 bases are TGTGCCAGCAGTTACCCGACAGGGAATGGCTACACCTTC. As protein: CASSYPTGNGYTF.

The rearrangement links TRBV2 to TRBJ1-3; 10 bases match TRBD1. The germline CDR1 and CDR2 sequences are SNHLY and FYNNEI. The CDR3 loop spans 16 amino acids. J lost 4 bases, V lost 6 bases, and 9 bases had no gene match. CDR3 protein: CASSPGGQGRGNTIYF. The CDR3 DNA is TGTGCCAGCAGCCCGGGGGGACAGGGGCGAGGAAACACCATATATTTT.

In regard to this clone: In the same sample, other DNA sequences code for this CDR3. The CDR3 DNA sequence: TGTGCCAGCAGCCTCGGACAGGGGAATCAGCCCCAGCATTTT. It yields the protein CASSLGQGNQPQHF. V gene TRBV7-9 combines with J gene TRBJ1-5, with TRBD1 identical over 9 bases. Trimming took 5 bases from V and 4 from J; bases not matched to a gene: 3. From germline, CDR1 is SEHNR and CDR2 FQNEAQ (reference sequence). The CDR3 totals 14 residues.